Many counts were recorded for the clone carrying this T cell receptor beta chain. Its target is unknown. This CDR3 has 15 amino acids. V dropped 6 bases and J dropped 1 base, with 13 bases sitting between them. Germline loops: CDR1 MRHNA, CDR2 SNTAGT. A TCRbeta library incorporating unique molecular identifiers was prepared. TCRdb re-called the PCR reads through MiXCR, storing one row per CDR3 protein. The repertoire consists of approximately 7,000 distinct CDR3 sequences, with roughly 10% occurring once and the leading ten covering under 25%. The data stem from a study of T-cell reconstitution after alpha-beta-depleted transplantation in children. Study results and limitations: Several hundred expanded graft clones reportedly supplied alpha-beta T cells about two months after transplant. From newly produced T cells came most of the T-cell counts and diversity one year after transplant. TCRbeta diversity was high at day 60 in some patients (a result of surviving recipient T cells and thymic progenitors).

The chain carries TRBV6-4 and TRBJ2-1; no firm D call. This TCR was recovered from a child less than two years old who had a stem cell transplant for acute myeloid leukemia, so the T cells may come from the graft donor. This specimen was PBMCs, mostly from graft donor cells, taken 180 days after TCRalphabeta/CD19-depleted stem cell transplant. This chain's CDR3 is CASSAFLGSYNEQFF. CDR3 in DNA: TGTGCCAGCAGCGCCTTCCTGGGTTCCTACAATGAGCAGTTCTTC.